A single sample is the source of the 19 T cell receptor beta chains below, sequenced in a study of OX40 agonist ivuxolimab in advanced cancers. Assay used: immunoSEQ multiplex PCR; TCRdb lists only in-frame clones, some missing. The table has 50,000 to 65,000 clones, approximately 91% seen once; the top ten hold roughly 5.1%. This specimen was CD4+ or CD8+ T cells sorted from blood, taken in a trial of the OX40 agonist ivuxolimab. These receptors all come from an adult with an advanced solid tumor such as melanoma, head and neck, liver or kidney cancer.

The chain has TRBV28 and TRBJ1-3; 8 nucleotides agree with TRBD1. This CDR3 comprises 16 residues. Germline CDR1 MDHEN, CDR2 SYDVKM. The V gene end was trimmed by 4 bases and the J gene end by 2 bases; junction bases not matched to a gene: 7. CDR3 nucleotide sequence: TGTGCCAGCAGTTCAGCTACAGGGGGTACTGGAAACACCATATATTTT. Translation gives CASSSATGGTGNTIYF. Drawing the rest from reference TRBV28 and TRBJ1-3, the complete variable domain is DVKVTQSSRYLVKRTGEKVFLECVQDMDHENMFWYRQDPGLGLRLIYFSYDVKMKEKGDIPEGYSVSREKKERFSLILESASTNQTSMYLCASSSATGGTGNTIYFGEGSWLTVV.

CDR3 amino acids: CASSLEGRRTEAFF. Here the CDR3 DNA reads TGTGCCAGCAGCTTGGAGGGACGGCGCACTGAAGCTTTCTTT. The gene calls are TRBV5-4 and TRBJ1-1, with D possibly matching TRBD1 (5 bases). V lost 0 bases and J lost 4, with 10 bases in between. The CDR3 is 14 amino acids. The germline V gene encodes CDR1 SGHNT and CDR2 YYREEE (reference sequence).

This chain links TRBV5-6 with TRBJ1-2, with a weak D call TRBD1 (6 bases). The CDR3 is 13 amino acids. Trimming stripped 1 base from V and 6 bases from J, with 10 bases between. Germline-derived CDR1 and CDR2 are SGHDT and YYEEEE. This CDR3 reads CASSLKGVNGYTF. The DNA for the CDR3 is TGTGCCAGCAGCTTGAAGGGGGTAAATGGCTACACCTTC.

The rearrangement uses TRBV5-1 and TRBJ1-4; unclear D gene. CDR1 and CDR2 from the germline V gene are SGHRS and YFSETQ. The CDR3 has 16 residues. Between the trimmed V and J ends, which lost 2 bases and 3 bases, there was a span of 14 bases. CDR3 DNA: TGCGCCAGCAGCTTTACTACTTTCGGGCCTAATGAAAAACTGTTTTTT. Protein product: CASSFTTFGPNEKLFF. The full variable domain, in which reference TRBV5-1 and TRBJ1-4 provide the parts outside the CDR3, is KAGVTQTPRYLIKTRGQQVTLSCSPISGHRSVSWYQQTPGQGLQFLFEYFSETQRNKGNFPGRFSGRQFSNSRSEMNVSTLELGDSALYLCASSFTTFGPNEKLFFGSGTQLSVL.

The DNA for the CDR3 is TGTGCCAGCAGCTCTATAGCGGGGGGCAGCTCCTACAATGAGCAGTTCTTC. Amino acids: CASSSIAGGSSYNEQFF. The chain couples TRBV7-9 to TRBJ2-1, with 10 bases that match TRBD2. The CDR3 has 17 residues. Germline CDR1 is SEHNR and CDR2 is FQNEAQ (reference sequence). V trimming: 4 bases; J trimming: 0 bases; junction bases outside the gene matches: 6.

V usage is TRBV4-3 and J usage is TRBJ2-7; D may be TRBD1 (5 bases). The ends were cut back, 6 bases at V and 0 bases at J, with 9 bases in the middle. The CDR3 sequence is 13 residues long. Germline V gene lookup returns CDR1 LGHNA and CDR2 YSLEER. CDR3 DNA sequence: TGCGCCAGCAGTCCACAGGACTCCTACGAGCAGTACTTC. Protein sequence: CASSPQDSYEQYF.

The rearrangement uses TRBV19 and TRBJ2-7; maybe TRBD1 (5 bases). The CDR3 is 12 residues long. V was shortened by 5 bases and J by 4 bases, with 9 bases between the two germline ends. The V gene's germline CDR1 is LNHDA and CDR2 SQIVND (reference sequence). CDR3 nucleotides: TGTGCCAGTAGTGGTACAGGTTACGAGCAGTACTTC. Translating gives CASSGTGYEQYF.

V and J are TRBV6-1 and TRBJ1-1; D is uncertain. This CDR3 spans 15 amino acids. V was cut by 0 bases and J by 1 base, with 9 bases left in between. Germline assignment: CDR1 MNHNS and CDR2 SASEGT. CDR3 DNA: TGTGCCAGCAGTGAAGCGCCATTGGGGAACACTGAAGCTTTCTTT. Translation: CASSEAPLGNTEAFF.

This chain connects TRBV2 to TRBJ2-1; 10 nucleotides agree with TRBD1. The CDR3 runs 12 residues. The junction had 6 bases not matched to a gene; V was cut back by 4 bases and J by 15 bases. The V gene's germline CDR1 is SNHLY and CDR2 FYNNEI. The chain's CDR3 is CASSAGTGVAFF. CDR3 DNA: TGTGCCAGCAGTGCCGGGACAGGGGTGGCGTTCTTC.

The chain carries TRBV23-1 and TRBJ1-2; the D gene is possibly TRBD1 (5 bases). TRBV23-1 is classed as an ORF, of uncertain function. The CDR3 has 16 amino acids. Trimming shortened V by 2 bases and J by 2 bases, and 15 bases separated the two germline ends. The CDR3 loop is CASSQRFRAPNYGYTF. The CDR3 nucleotides read TGCGCCAGCAGTCAACGGTTCAGGGCCCCGAACTATGGCTACACCTTC.

J is TRBJ1-1 and V is TRBV28, with 10 bases aligning to TRBD1. CDR3 size: 14 residues. Germline loops: CDR1 MDHEN, CDR2 SYDVKM. V shed 6 bases, J shed 4 bases, and the junction held 5 bases outside the gene matches. The DNA for the CDR3 is TGTGCCAGCAGGCGACAGGGGGCGGTCACTGAAGCTTTCTTT. Protein sequence: CASRRQGAVTEAFF. Filled out from reference TRBV28 and TRBJ1-1, the complete variable domain reads DVKVTQSSRYLVKRTGEKVFLECVQDMDHENMFWYRQDPGLGLRLIYFSYDVKMKEKGDIPEGYSVSREKKERFSLILESASTNQTSMYLCASRRQGAVTEAFFGQGTRLTVV.

The chain links TRBV5-1 to TRBJ2-3, with D uncertain. This CDR3 has 14 residues. Germline CDR1 and CDR2: SGHRS and YFSETQ. Trimming removed 0 bases at V and 6 bases at J, with 11 bases between. The CDR3 sequence: CASSLEMAWDTQYF. The CDR3 DNA reads TGCGCCAGCAGCTTGGAAATGGCCTGGGATACGCAGTATTTT. The full variable domain, completed using reference TRBV5-1 and TRBJ2-3, is KAGVTQTPRYLIKTRGQQVTLSCSPISGHRSVSWYQQTPGQGLQFLFEYFSETQRNKGNFPGRFSGRQFSNSRSEMNVSTLELGDSALYLCASSLEMAWDTQYFGPGTRLTVL.

J is TRBJ1-1 and V is TRBV5-6; perhaps TRBD1 as D (5 bases). Trimming shortened V by 0 bases and J by 4 bases, and 10 bases separated the two germline ends. Germline values: CDR1 SGHDT, CDR2 YYEEEE. This CDR3 region has 14 residues. CDR3 in amino acids: CASSLAGRATEAFF. The CDR3 DNA is TGTGCCAGCAGCTTGGCCGGCAGGGCCACTGAAGCTTTCTTT.

The chain uses TRBV7-3 and TRBJ1-5; TRBD1 agrees at 9 bases. This CDR3 contains 13 residues. Germline V gene data show CDR1 as SGHTA and CDR2 as FQGTGA. Trimming removed 1 base from V and 12 bases from J; junction bases left unmatched: 4. The DNA of the CDR3 is TGTGCCAGCAGCTTAAGGGACAGGGAGAACCAGCATTTT. It codes for CASSLRDRENQHF.

In regard to this clone: A read error may account for a junction end that differs from germline. Written as DNA, the CDR3 is TGTGCCAGCAGCGTAGAAGGACTAGCCCAAAAGACCCAGTACTTC. As protein: CASSVEGLAQKTQYF. The chain combines TRBV9 with TRBJ2-5; the match to TRBD2 covers 8 bases. There are 15 residues in the CDR3. CDR1 and CDR2 from the germline V gene are SGDLS and YYNGEE.

This chain links TRBV6-1 with TRBJ1-1; no reliable D call. The CDR3 loop spans 16 amino acids. Trimming took 0 bases from V and 4 from J, leaving 15 bases between them. In germline, CDR1 is MNHNS, CDR2 SASEGT. The CDR3 region is CASSEALRAVGTEAFF. DNA of the CDR3: TGTGCCAGCAGTGAAGCGCTTCGAGCTGTGGGCACTGAAGCTTTCTTT.

The V and J genes are TRBV6-6 and TRBJ1-2, with D possibly matching TRBD1 (6 bases). Germline V CDR1 and CDR2: MNHNY, SVGAGI (reference sequence). The CDR3 contains 14 residues. V gave up 0 bases and J gave up 6 bases, with 11 bases separating them. The CDR3 is CASSYSSAGDGYTF. The CDR3 DNA sequence: TGTGCCAGCAGTTACTCGTCGGCAGGGGATGGCTACACCTTC.

The V call is TRBV28, the J call TRBJ2-2; no definite D call. Germline V lookup: CDR1 MDHEN, CDR2 SYDVKM. V lost 6 bases to trimming and J lost 10 bases, with 6 bases between them. The CDR3 covers 10 residues. CDR3 protein: CASSGAELFF. In nucleotides, the CDR3 is TGTGCCAGCAGCGGTGCGGAGCTGTTTTTT.

The chain has TRBV7-2 and TRBJ2-3; 11 bases match TRBD2. Germline CDR1 is SGHTA and CDR2 is FQGNSA. The CDR3 is made up of 19 amino acids. Trimming removed 0 bases from V and 2 bases from J; junction bases left unmatched: 10. The CDR3 loop is CASSLASGRAASSTDTQYF. The CDR3 region has the DNA TGTGCCAGCAGCTTAGCTAGCGGGAGGGCCGCGTCCTCCACAGATACGCAGTATTTT.